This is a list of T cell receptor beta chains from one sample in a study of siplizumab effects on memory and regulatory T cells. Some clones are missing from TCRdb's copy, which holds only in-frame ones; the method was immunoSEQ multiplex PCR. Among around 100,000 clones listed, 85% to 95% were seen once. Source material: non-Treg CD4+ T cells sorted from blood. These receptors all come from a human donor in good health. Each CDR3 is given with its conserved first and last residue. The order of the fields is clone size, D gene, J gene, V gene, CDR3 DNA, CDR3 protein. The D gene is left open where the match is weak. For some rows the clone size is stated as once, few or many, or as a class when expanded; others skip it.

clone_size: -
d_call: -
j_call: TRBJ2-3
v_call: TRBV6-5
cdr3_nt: TGTGCCAGCAGTTCTCAAGATACGCAGTATTTT
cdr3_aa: CASSSQDTQYF

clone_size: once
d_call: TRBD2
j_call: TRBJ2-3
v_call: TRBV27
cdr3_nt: TGTGCCAGCAGTTTGTCCCCCCCGGGACTAGCGGGAGTCTTAGATACGCAGTATTTT
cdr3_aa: CASSLSPPGLAGVLDTQYF

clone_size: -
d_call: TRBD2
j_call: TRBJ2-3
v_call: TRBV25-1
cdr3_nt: TGTGCCAGCAGTGGAAATCGCAGACTAGCGGGAGGCTCAGATACGCAGTATTTT
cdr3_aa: CASSGNRRLAGGSDTQYF

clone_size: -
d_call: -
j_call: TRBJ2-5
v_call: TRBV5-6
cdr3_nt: TGTGCCAGCAGCTTGGTTCCTCGGGAGACCCAGTACTTC
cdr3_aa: CASSLVPRETQYF

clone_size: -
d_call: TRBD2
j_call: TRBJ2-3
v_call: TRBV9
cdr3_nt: TGTGCCAGCAGCGTGCGGGATAGCGGGAGTGATACGCAGTATTTT
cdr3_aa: CASSVRDSGSDTQYF

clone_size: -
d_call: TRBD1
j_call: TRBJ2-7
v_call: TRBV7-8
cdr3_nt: TGTGCCAGCAACCCGACAGGGGTCTACGAGCAGTACTTC
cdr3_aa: CASNPTGVYEQYF

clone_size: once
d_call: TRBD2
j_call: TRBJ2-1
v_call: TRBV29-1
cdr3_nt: TGCAGCGTTCATGCGGGAGGAACCTACAATGAGCAGTTCTTC
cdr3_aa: CSVHAGGTYNEQFF

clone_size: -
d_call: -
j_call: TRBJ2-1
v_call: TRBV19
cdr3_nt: TGTGCCAGTAAATTGGGGGTGTTAATCGATGAGCAGTTCTTC
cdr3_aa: CASKLGVLIDEQFF

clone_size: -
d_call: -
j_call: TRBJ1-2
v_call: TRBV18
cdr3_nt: TGTGCCAGCTCACCACCCTCGGCAGGCCTTTATGGCTACACCTTC
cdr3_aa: CASSPPSAGLYGYTF

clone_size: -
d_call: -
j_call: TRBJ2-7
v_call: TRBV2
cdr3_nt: TGTGCCAGCAATGTCATCAGGGGCCACGAGCAGTACTTC
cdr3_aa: CASNVIRGHEQYF

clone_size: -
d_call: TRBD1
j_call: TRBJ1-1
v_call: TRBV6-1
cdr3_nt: TGTGCCAGCAGTGTGCAGGGGGCGCCCACTGAAGCTTTCTTT
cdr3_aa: CASSVQGAPTEAFF

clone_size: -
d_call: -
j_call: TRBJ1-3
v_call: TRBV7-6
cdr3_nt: TGTGCCAGCAGCTTAGCGAGCAACTCTGGAAACACCATATATTTT
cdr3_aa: CASSLASNSGNTIYF

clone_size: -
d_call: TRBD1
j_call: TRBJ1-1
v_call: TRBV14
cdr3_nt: TGTGCCAGCAGCCAAACAGGGGTCACTGAAGCTTTCTTT
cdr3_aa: CASSQTGVTEAFF

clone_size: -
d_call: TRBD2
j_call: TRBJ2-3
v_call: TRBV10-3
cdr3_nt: TGTGCCATCAGCCCTAGCGGGAGGGCCCTGACGACAGATACGCAGTATTTT
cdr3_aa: CAISPSGRALTTDTQYF

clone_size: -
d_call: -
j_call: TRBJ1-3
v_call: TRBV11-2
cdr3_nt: TGTGCCAGCAGCCGACTACAGGGAAACACCATATATTTT
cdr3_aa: CASSRLQGNTIYF

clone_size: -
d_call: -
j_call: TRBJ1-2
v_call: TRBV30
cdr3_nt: TGTGCCTGGAGGGACGGACGCCAGCATAGCTACACCTTC
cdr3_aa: CAWRDGRQHSYTF

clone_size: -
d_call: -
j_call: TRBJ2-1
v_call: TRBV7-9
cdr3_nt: TGTGCCAGCAGCTTAGAAGCAAGCTCCTACAATGAGCAGTTCTTC
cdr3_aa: CASSLEASSYNEQFF